The source of this T cell receptor beta chain is a study of T cell responses to AZD1222 COVID-19 vaccine. The CDR3 totals 13 residues. CDR1 KGHSH and CDR2 LQKENI come from the germline V gene. V was shortened by 5 bases and J by 4 bases, with 9 bases between the two germline ends. The method was immunoSEQ multiplex PCR; TCRdb's version includes in-frame clones alone and lacks a portion of them. The sample carries tens of thousands of clones, 90% to 95% recorded once. This receptor was identified in an adult in good health. The sample here was peripheral blood, taken on day 0 of AZD1222 vaccination. J is TRBJ1-3 and V is TRBV18, with D unresolved. The CDR3 spells CASSMDQGNTIYF. CDR3 bases: TGTGCCAGCTCAATGGACCAGGGAAACACCATATATTTT.